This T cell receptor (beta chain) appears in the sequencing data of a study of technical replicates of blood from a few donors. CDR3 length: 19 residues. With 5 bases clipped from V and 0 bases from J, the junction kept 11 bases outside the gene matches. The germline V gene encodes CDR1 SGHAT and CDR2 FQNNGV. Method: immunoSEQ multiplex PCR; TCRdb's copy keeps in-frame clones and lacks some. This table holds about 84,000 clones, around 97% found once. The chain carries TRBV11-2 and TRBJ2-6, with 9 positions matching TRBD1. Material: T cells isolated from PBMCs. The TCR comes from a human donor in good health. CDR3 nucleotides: TGTGCCAGCAGCCGAAATTTTCCGGGACAGGGCTCTGGGGCCAACGTCCTGACTTTC. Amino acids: CASSRNFPGQGSGANVLTF. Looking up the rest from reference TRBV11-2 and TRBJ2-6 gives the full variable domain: EAGVAQSPRYKIIEKRQSVAFWCNPISGHATLYWYQQILGQGPKLLIQFQNNGVVDDSQLPKDRFSAERLKGVDSTLKIQPAKLEDSAVYLCASSRNFPGQGSGANVLTFGAGSRLTVL.